The TCR beta chain under discussion was sequenced for a study of shared clonotypes between healthy human individuals. As for the study in general: The people who gave samples were two women and three men aged 18 to 49. Study-level points and caveats: Since donors were few, the genetic and exposure-history diversity represented was limited.

The CDR3 loop spans 15 amino acids. Per germline, CDR1 SGHDN and CDR2 FVKESK. V lost 4 bases and J lost 5; bases outside the gene matches: 8. When replicate PCRs were run on sorted subsets, they used approximately 210 ng DNA, around 33,000 T cell genomes. Clones were sequenced by immunoSEQ multiplex PCR, and TCRdb holds only the in-frame ones, with some missing. The sample lists about 300,000 clones, around 72% occurring once. With regard to this clone: What it binds is unknown.

The chain couples TRBV14 to TRBJ2-3, with 8 bases identical to TRBD2. The sequence was obtained from a man aged 25-45 years in good health. The sequencing sample was made of memory CD4+ T cells sorted from blood. Subset here: CD45RA-negative fraction. In nucleotides, the CDR3 is TGTGCCAGCAGCCCTCCGGGGAGCGGGAGAGATACGCAGTATTTT. This sequence encodes CASSPPGSGRDTQYF.